The next 22 T cell receptor beta chains were all read from a single sample in a study of response to subunit inactivated influenza vaccine. In TCRdb, the RT-PCR reads were re-called with MiXCR into one record per CDR3 protein. The sample yields about 500,000 distinct CDR3 sequences, 15% to 20% seen once. The material was CD4+ T cells sorted from PBMCs, obtained about 24 months after vaccination. These receptors originate from a man aged 45 to 75 who received an inactivated influenza vaccine.

This clonotype came up many times. J is TRBJ2-5 and V is TRBV20-1, with a tentative D call TRBD2 (6 bases). The CDR3 has 13 residues. V dropped 2 bases and J dropped 1 base, with 8 bases sitting between them. Germline V gives CDR1 DFQATT, CDR2 SNEGSKA (reference sequence). The CDR3 loop reads CSARIAAQETQYF. CDR3 coding DNA: TGCAGTGCTAGAATAGCGGCCCAAGAGACCCAGTACTTC.

This clonotype was detected a few times. V and J are TRBV6-2 or TRBV6-3 and TRBJ1-5; D remains unclear. CDR1 is MNHEY, CDR2 SVGEGT, per germline. Trimming removed 0 bases from V and 0 bases from J, with 21 bases in between. The CDR3 consists of 20 residues. The CDR3 reads CASSYSALTTTWDSNQPQHF. In DNA form, the CDR3 reads TGTGCCAGCAGTTACTCGGCTCTTACGACGACCTGGGATAGCAATCAGCCCCAGCATTTT.

This chain uses TRBV7-9 with TRBJ1-2; no clear D gene. Germline assignment: CDR1 SEHNR and CDR2 FQNEAQ (reference sequence). The CDR3 is 15 amino acids. V was clipped by 4 bases and J by 3 bases, with 15 bases between them. The CDR3 bases are TGTGCCAGCAGCTCCTTTGGGCGGGCGGACTATGGCTACACCTTC. Amino acid sequence: CASSSFGRADYGYTF.

This chain links TRBV20-1 with TRBJ1-5; D not resolved. The germline CDR1 and CDR2 sequences are DFQATT and SNEGSKA (reference sequence). Trimming shortened V by 3 bases and J by 0 bases, and 12 bases separated the two germline ends. The CDR3 runs to 15 residues. The CDR3 nucleotides are TGCAGTGCTAGGGCCAGCGATTATAGCAATCAGCCCCAGCATTTT. Protein sequence: CSARASDYSNQPQHF.

This clonotype was seen only a few times. V is TRBV30 and J is TRBJ2-5, with D unclear. With 4 bases removed from V and 4 bases from J, the gap between germline ends came to 10 bases. The CDR3 is 12 residues long. CDR1 is GTSNPN, CDR2 SVGIG, per germline (reference sequence). CDR3 sequence reads: CAWIGSSETQYF. The CDR3 DNA follows: TGTGCCTGGATTGGTAGTTCAGAGACCCAGTACTTC. Filled out from reference TRBV30 and TRBJ2-5, the complete variable domain reads SQTIHQWPATLVQPVGSPLSLECTVEGTSNPNLYWYRQAAGRGLQLLFYSVGIGQISSEVPQNLSASRPQDRQFILSSKKLLLSDSGFYLCAWIGSSETQYFGPGTRLLVL.

The sample holds a few counts of this clonotype. The chain links TRBV5-1 to TRBJ1-2; D unclear. CDR3 length equals 13 residues. Germline V CDR1 and CDR2: SGHRS, YFSETQ. Trimming shortened V by 2 bases and J by 0 bases, and 5 bases separated the two germline ends. The CDR3 is CASSFESNYGYTF. Written as DNA, the CDR3 is TGCGCCAGCAGCTTTGAATCTAACTATGGCTACACCTTC.

This clonotype was seen many times. The rearrangement joins TRBV2 to TRBJ1-1, with D tentatively TRBD1 (5 bases). Germline assignment: CDR1 SNHLY and CDR2 FYNNEI. The CDR3 runs to 14 residues. Trimming pared 3 bases from V and 2 bases from J, leaving 10 bases between. CDR3 in DNA: TGTGCCAGCAGTGAGCAGGGCCTTAACACTGAAGCTTTCTTT. Its translation is CASSEQGLNTEAFF.

The rearrangement joins TRBV3-1 to TRBJ2-5; D remains unclear. Trimming removed 1 base at V and 5 bases at J, with 8 bases between. CDR1 is LGHDT, CDR2 YNNKEL, per germline (reference sequence). The CDR3 spans 13 residues. This chain's CDR3 is CASSQVVAETQYF. The CDR3 nucleotides read TGTGCCAGCAGCCAAGTAGTGGCGGAGACCCAGTACTTC.

The chain is built from TRBV5-5 and TRBJ1-4; 7 bases match TRBD1. The length of the CDR3 is 16 residues. The V gene's germline CDR1 is SGHKS and CDR2 YYEKEE (reference sequence). V gave up 4 bases and J gave up 5 bases; unmatched junction bases: 11. The CDR3 DNA sequence: TGTGCCAGCAGCCGCCGACATGGGACAGAGAATGAAAAACTGTTTTTT. It is translated as CASSRRHGTENEKLFF.

This clonotype was seen many times. The chain carries TRBV10-3 and TRBJ2-7; D may be TRBD2 (5 bases). The CDR3 is 11 residues long. Germline CDR1 and CDR2: ENHRY and SYGVKD. Trimming cost V 6 bases and J 4 bases, with 7 bases left between them. CDR3 DNA sequence: TGTGCCATCAGGAGGGAGTACGAGCAGTACTTC. Translation gives CAIRREYEQYF.

The chain is built from TRBV28 and TRBJ1-3; D gene uncertain. The CDR3 contains 12 residues. V lost 6 bases to trimming and J lost 0 bases, with 3 bases between them. Germline V lookup: CDR1 MDHEN, CDR2 SYDVKM. CDR3 bases: TGTGCCAGCAGGGTCTCTGGAAACACCATATATTTT. Encoded protein: CASRVSGNTIYF.

The table lists this clonotype with a few counts. The chain has TRBV12-3 or TRBV12-4 and TRBJ2-1; D might be TRBD1 (5 bases). With 6 bases removed from V and 6 bases from J, the gap between germline ends came to 12 bases. This CDR3 is built from 13 residues. In DNA form, the CDR3 reads TGTGCCAGCAGGTCAACAGGACGCAATGAGCAGTTCTTC. This codes for CASRSTGRNEQFF.

The chain has TRBV4-3 and TRBJ1-3; D not certain. The CDR3 length is 15 residues. Germline V gene lookup returns CDR1 LGHNA and CDR2 YSLEER. V lost 0 bases and J lost 5, with 11 bases in between. In DNA, the CDR3 is TGCGCCAGCAGCCAAGAGGCGGTCACGAGAAACACCATATATTTT. Its translation: CASSQEAVTRNTIYF.

In this sample, this clonotype turned up a few times. The genes are TRBV11-2 and TRBJ2-7; possibly TRBD2 for D (5 bases). This CDR3 region has 14 residues. Trimming stripped 1 base from V and 7 bases from J, with 14 bases between. CDR1 and CDR2 (germline): SGHAT, FQNNGV. For the CDR3, the DNA is TGTGCCAGCAGCTTAGTGCGGAGGCCGGTGGAGCAGTACTTC. Amino acid sequence: CASSLVRRPVEQYF.

The genes are TRBV7-6 and TRBJ1-5, with TRBD1 matching 7 bases. Per germline, CDR1 SGHVS and CDR2 FNYEAQ. CDR3 size: 14 residues. Trimming at V came to 4 bases and at J to 6 bases, leaving 6 bases not matched to a gene. The CDR3 region has the DNA TGTGCCAGCAGCTCGCGACAGGGAAGTCAGCCCCAGCATTTT. It codes for CASSSRQGSQPQHF. The entire variable domain, with the rest obtained from reference TRBV7-6 and TRBJ1-5, is as follows: GAGVSQSPRYKVTKRGQDVALRCDPISGHVSLYWYRQALGQGPEFLTYFNYEAQQDKSGLPNDRFSAERPEGSISTLTIQRTEQRDSAMYRCASSSRQGSQPQHFGDGTRLSIL.

This chain joins TRBV5-6 and TRBJ1-1; 7 bases align to TRBD1. The germline gives CDR1 SGHDT, CDR2 YYEEEE. V trimming: 2 bases; J trimming: 4 bases; junction bases outside the gene matches: 8. This CDR3 region has 15 residues. CDR3 coding DNA: TGTGCCAGCAGCTTTGTGGACAGGAGAGGCACTGAAGCTTTCTTT. This translates into CASSFVDRRGTEAFF.

This CDR3 is CAIRNTGYEQYF. CDR3 DNA: TGTGCCATCAGGAATACAGGGTACGAGCAGTACTTC. The chain joins TRBV10-3 to TRBJ2-7, with D maybe TRBD1 (6 bases). Germline V gene sequence: CDR1 ENHRY, CDR2 SYGVKD. This CDR3 has 12 residues. V was clipped by 6 bases and J by 4 bases, with 10 bases between them.

This clonotype was observed a handful of times. J is TRBJ1-3 and V is TRBV7-9, with D uncertain. The CDR3 consists of 14 residues. V was trimmed by 5 bases and J by 0 bases, leaving 8 bases between them. Germline CDR1 is SEHNR and CDR2 is FQNEAQ (reference sequence). CDR3 DNA sequence: TGTGCCAGCAGCCCAGACAACTCTGGAAACACCATATATTTT. Protein sequence: CASSPDNSGNTIYF.

This rearrangement joins TRBV13 to TRBJ2-1; 7 nucleotides match TRBD1. This CDR3 has 13 amino acids. Looked up from germline, CDR1 is PRHDT and CDR2 is FYEKMQ (reference sequence). The V segment lost 6 bases and the J segment 6 bases; nucleotides outside the gene matches: 5. The CDR3, as DNA: TGTGCCAGCAGTCCGAGGACAGGCAATGAGCAGTTCTTC. Translated: CASSPRTGNEQFF.

The V gene is TRBV4-2, the J gene TRBJ2-7; 9 bases line up with TRBD2. CDR1 is LGHNA and CDR2 is YNFKEQ in the germline V gene. V lost 4 bases, J lost 2 bases, and 6 bases stayed unmatched. The CDR3 runs to 15 residues. As DNA, the CDR3 is TGTGCCAGCAGCCCGTTAGCGGGGGTTACCTACGAGCAGTACTTC. Protein: CASSPLAGVTYEQYF.

CDR3: CAISGREGSEKLFF. In DNA form, the CDR3 reads TGTGCCATCAGTGGCAGGGAAGGGTCAGAAAAACTGTTTTTT. V is TRBV10-3 and J is TRBJ1-4; a weak D match, TRBD1 (5 bases). V was shortened by 4 bases and J by 8 bases, with 14 bases between the two germline ends. The CDR3 runs 14 residues. The germline CDR1 and CDR2 sequences are ENHRY and SYGVKD.

The chain joins TRBV12-3 or TRBV12-4 to TRBJ1-1; D is unclear. The V end lost 3 bases, the J end lost 11 bases, and 10 bases lay between the germline ends. The CDR3 covers 11 residues. CDR3 amino acids: CASSFEGPAFF. The DNA for the CDR3 is TGTGCCAGCAGTTTTGAGGGCCCGGCTTTCTTT.